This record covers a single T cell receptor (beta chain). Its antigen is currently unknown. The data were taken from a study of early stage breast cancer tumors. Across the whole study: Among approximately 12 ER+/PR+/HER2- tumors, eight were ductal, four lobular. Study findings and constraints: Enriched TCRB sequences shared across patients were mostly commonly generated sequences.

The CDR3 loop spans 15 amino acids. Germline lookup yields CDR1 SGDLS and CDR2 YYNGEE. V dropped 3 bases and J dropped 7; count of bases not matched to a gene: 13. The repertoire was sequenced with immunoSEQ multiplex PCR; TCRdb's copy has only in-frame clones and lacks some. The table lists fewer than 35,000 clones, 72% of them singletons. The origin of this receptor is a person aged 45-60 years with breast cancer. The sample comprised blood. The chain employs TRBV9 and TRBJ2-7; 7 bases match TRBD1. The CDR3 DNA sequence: TGTGCCAGCAGCGGAACGGGACAGCCATCGAGTGAGCAGTACTTC. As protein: CASSGTGQPSSEQYF.